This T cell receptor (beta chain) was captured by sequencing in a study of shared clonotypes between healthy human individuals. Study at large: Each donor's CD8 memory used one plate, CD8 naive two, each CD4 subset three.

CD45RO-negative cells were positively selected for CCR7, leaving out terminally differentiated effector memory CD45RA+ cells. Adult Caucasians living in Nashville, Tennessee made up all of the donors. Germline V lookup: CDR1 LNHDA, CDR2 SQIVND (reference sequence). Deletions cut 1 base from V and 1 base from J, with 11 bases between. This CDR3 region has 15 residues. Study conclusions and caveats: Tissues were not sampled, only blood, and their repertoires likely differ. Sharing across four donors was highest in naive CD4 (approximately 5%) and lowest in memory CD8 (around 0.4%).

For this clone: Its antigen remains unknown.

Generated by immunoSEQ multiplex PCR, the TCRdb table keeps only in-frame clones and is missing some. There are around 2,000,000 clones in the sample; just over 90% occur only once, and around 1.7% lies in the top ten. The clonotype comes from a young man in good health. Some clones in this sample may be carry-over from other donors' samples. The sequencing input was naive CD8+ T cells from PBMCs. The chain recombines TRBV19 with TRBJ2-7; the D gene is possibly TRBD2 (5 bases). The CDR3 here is CASSIVGGLSYEQYF. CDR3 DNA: TGTGCCAGTAGTATAGTGGGCGGGTTGTCCTACGAGCAGTACTTC.